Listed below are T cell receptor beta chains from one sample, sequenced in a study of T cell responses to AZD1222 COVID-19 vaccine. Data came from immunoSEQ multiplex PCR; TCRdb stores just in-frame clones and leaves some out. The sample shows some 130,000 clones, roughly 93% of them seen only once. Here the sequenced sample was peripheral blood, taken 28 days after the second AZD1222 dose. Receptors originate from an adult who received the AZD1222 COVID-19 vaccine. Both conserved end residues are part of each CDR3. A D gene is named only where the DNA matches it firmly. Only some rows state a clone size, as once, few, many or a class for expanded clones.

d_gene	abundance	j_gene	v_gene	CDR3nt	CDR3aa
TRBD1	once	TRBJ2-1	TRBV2	TGTGCCAGCAGTGTGCAGGGGGACAATGAGCAGTTCTTC	CASSVQGDNEQFF
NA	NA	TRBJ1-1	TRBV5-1	TGCGCCAGCAGCCCTGGTCACCAGACGGATGAAGCTTTCTTT	CASSPGHQTDEAFF
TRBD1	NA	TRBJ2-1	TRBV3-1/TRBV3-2	TGTGCCAGCAGCCAGGTGGGACAGGGGGTGAGTGAGCAGTTCTTC	CASSQVGQGVSEQFF
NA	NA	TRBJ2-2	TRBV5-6	TGTGCCAGCAGCTTGGAACTCCTAGGTGTCACCGGGGAGCTGTTTTTT	CASSLELLGVTGELFF
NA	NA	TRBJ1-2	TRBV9	TGTGCCAGCAGCTGGGGGGGCCGGAACGATGGCTACACCTTC	CASSWGGRNDGYTF
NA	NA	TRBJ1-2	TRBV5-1	TGCGCCAGCAGCAGTAACAGCAATTATGGCTACACCTTC	CASSSNSNYGYTF
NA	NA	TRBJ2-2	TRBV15	TGTGCCACCAGCAAAGGGGGTGTAGTCACCGGGGAGCTGTTTTTT	CATSKGGVVTGELFF
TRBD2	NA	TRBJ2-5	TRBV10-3	TGTGCCGTGGCGGGAGGGCCGGAGACCCAGTACTTC	CAVAGGPETQYF
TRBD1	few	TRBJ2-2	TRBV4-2	TGTGCCAGCAGCCAAGGACAGGGGGAGGCCGGGGAGCTGTTTTTT	CASSQGQGEAGELFF
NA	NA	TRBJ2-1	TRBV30	TGTGCCTGGAGTGTACGTTGGAGCCGAAGCTCCTACAATGAGCAGTTCTTC	CAWSVRWSRSSYNEQFF
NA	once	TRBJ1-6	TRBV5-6	TGTGCCAGCAGCTTGGTGACAGGCGCAAATTCACCCCTCCACTTT	CASSLVTGANSPLHF
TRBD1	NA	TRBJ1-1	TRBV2	TGTGCCAGCAGCACCCCAGGGGGCGTTTTTGCTGAAGCTTTCTTT	CASSTPGGVFAEAFF
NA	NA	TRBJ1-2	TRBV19	TGTGCCAGTAGTATGGTGGACTATGGCTACACCTTC	CASSMVDYGYTF
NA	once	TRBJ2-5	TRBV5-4	TGTGCCAGCAGCTTAGGGACAACCGGGGAGACCCAGTACTTC	CASSLGTTGETQYF
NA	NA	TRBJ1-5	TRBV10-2	TGCACCAGCAGTGATTCCCGGGGGTATCAGCCCCAGCATTTT	CTSSDSRGYQPQHF
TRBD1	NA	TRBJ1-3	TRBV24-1	TGTGCCACCAGATCGACAGGGGATCCCAACACCATATATTTT	CATRSTGDPNTIYF
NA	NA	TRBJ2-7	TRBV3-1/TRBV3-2	TGTGCCAGCAGCCCAAGCCCAGTCGAGCAGTACTTC	CASSPSPVEQYF
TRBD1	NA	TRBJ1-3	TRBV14	TGTGCCAGCAGCCAACCCGGGACAGGACCTGGAAACACCATATATTTT	CASSQPGTGPGNTIYF
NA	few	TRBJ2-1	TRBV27	TGTGCCAGCAGTTTAATCGCCCAGGGCCGTCGCTTCTTC	CASSLIAQGRRFF
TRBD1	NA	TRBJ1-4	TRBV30	TGTGCCTGGAGAAGACAGGGTATGGATGAAAAACTGTTTTTT	CAWRRQGMDEKLFF
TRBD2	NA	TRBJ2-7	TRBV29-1	TGCAGCGTCGCGGGAACTAGCGGGATTCACGAGCAGTACTTC	CSVAGTSGIHEQYF
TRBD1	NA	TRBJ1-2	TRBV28	TGTGCCACTTCTCAGGGGGCCGGACACTATGGCTACACCTTC	CATSQGAGHYGYTF
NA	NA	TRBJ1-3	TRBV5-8	TGTGCCAGCAGCTTGGAGGGAGATGGAAACACCATATATTTT	CASSLEGDGNTIYF
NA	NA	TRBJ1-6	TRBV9	TGTGCCAGCAGCGTACAGGTCCTTAATTCACCCCTCCACTTT	CASSVQVLNSPLHF
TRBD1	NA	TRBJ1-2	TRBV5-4	TGTGCCAGCAGCTTCTCTGCCGGGACAGGCGTCCAGGGTGGCTACACCTTC	CASSFSAGTGVQGGYTF
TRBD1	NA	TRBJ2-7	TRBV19	TGTGCCAGTAGTATCTCCGGCGGGACAGGTAGCTCCTACGAGCAGTACTTC	CASSISGGTGSSYEQYF
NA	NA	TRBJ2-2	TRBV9	TGTGCCAGCAGCCCCTCCACCGGACCACCCGGTGGTGCCGGGGAGCTGTTTTTT	CASSPSTGPPGGAGELFF
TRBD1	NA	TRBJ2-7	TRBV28	TGTGCCAGCAGTCCCGGGACAGGGGGCTCCTACGAGCAGTACTTC	CASSPGTGGSYEQYF
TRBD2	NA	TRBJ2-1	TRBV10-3	TGTGCCATCAGGGCCTCTCAGAGGATAGCGGGTTTATACTACAATGAGCAGTTCTTC	CAIRASQRIAGLYYNEQFF
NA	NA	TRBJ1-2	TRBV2	TGTGCCAGCACGCAGGACGTAAACTATGGCTACACCTTC	CASTQDVNYGYTF
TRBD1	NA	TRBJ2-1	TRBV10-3	TGTGCCATCAGGGGACAGGGCAATGAGCAGTTCTTC	CAIRGQGNEQFF
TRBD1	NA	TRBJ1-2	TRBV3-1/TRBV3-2	TGTGCCAGCAGCCAATCGGACAGGGAACTACTCGGGGGAGGCTACACCTTC	CASSQSDRELLGGGYTF
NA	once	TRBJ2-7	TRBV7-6	TGTGCCAGCAGCCCGGGACCAAATTACGAGCAGTACTTC	CASSPGPNYEQYF